Listed below are T cell receptor beta chains from one sample, sequenced in a study of blood T cell repertoires in COVID-19. Using immunoSEQ multiplex PCR, the repertoire was profiled, and TCRdb retains in-frame clones only, with some absent. The sample lists about 14,000 clones; roughly 84% were seen once. Source material: peripheral blood. The receptors stem from a man in his forties or fifties with active COVID-19. CDR3s include the opening cysteine and the closing phenylalanine or tryptophan. Fields, in order: clone size, D gene, V gene, J gene, CDR3 DNA, CDR3 protein. A D gene is named only where the DNA matches it firmly. A clone size is listed for some rows: how often the clone was seen (once, few, many), or a class if it is expanded.

size: .; D: .; V: TRBV7-3; J: TRBJ2-2; DNA: TGTGCCAGCAGCTCCTCAGGTGGAGGCGGCACCGGGGAGCTGTTTTTT; CDR3: CASSSSGGGGTGELFF
size: .; D: .; V: TRBV28; J: TRBJ1-5; DNA: TGTGCCAGCAGTTTATGGAACGTAAGGCAGGTCAATCAGCCCCAGCATTTT; CDR3: CASSLWNVRQVNQPQHF
size: .; D: .; V: TRBV9; J: TRBJ1-2; DNA: TGTGCCAGCAGCGGACCGGGGGGGACTAACTATGGCTACACCTTC; CDR3: CASSGPGGTNYGYTF
size: .; D: .; V: TRBV5-4; J: TRBJ2-5; DNA: TGTGCCAGCAGCTTGGTTTGGTCAGACCAAGAGACCCAGTACTTC; CDR3: CASSLVWSDQETQYF
size: .; D: .; V: TRBV21-1; J: TRBJ2-5; DNA: TGTGCCAGCAGCTTCCGGACTAGCGAGGAGGAGACCCAGTACTTC; CDR3: CASSFRTSEEETQYF
size: .; D: .; V: TRBV12-3/TRBV12-4; J: TRBJ2-3; DNA: TGTGCCAGCAGTCTCGGGGGTCCAGATACGCAGTATTTT; CDR3: CASSLGGPDTQYF
size: .; D: TRBD1; V: TRBV7-2; J: TRBJ2-1; DNA: TGTGCCAGCAGCTTAGCGGGACAGGGATACAATGAGCAGTTCTTC; CDR3: CASSLAGQGYNEQFF
size: .; D: TRBD1; V: TRBV6-5; J: TRBJ2-1; DNA: TGTGCCAGCCGCTGGACAGGGGATAGGGGTGAGCAGTTCTTC; CDR3: CASRWTGDRGEQFF
size: few; D: .; V: TRBV7-2; J: TRBJ1-6; DNA: TGTGCCAGCAGCTTAGACAGTTCCTATAGTTATTCACCCCTCCACTTT; CDR3: CASSLDSSYSYSPLHF
size: .; D: TRBD2; V: TRBV27; J: TRBJ2-1; DNA: TGTGCCAGCAGTCCCGGGACTAGCGCGTACAATGAGCAGTTCTTC; CDR3: CASSPGTSAYNEQFF
size: .; D: TRBD1; V: TRBV2; J: TRBJ2-1; DNA: TGTGCCAGCACTCGGACAGGGAATAATGAGCAGTTCTTC; CDR3: CASTRTGNNEQFF
size: once; D: TRBD1; V: TRBV9; J: TRBJ1-6; DNA: TGTGCCAGCAGCGTAGGTGGGACAGATAATTCACCCCTCCACTTT; CDR3: CASSVGGTDNSPLHF
size: .; D: TRBD2; V: TRBV27; J: TRBJ2-1; DNA: TGTGCCAGCAGTTTAGCTCTAGCGGGGCACAATGAGCAGTTCTTC; CDR3: CASSLALAGHNEQFF
size: .; D: .; V: TRBV6-5; J: TRBJ2-1; DNA: TGTGCCAGCAGTTACTCCCAGGGTGGCTCCTACAATGAGCAGTTCTTC; CDR3: CASSYSQGGSYNEQFF
size: once; D: TRBD2; V: TRBV5-4; J: TRBJ2-2; DNA: TGTGCCAGCAGCTTGGGGCTAGCGGGAACCGGGGAGCTGTTTTTT; CDR3: CASSLGLAGTGELFF
size: medium-sized; D: .; V: TRBV27; J: TRBJ1-6; DNA: TGTGCCAGCAGTTTCACAGCGGCCTCACCCCTCCACTTT; CDR3: CASSFTAASPLHF
size: .; D: .; V: TRBV20-1; J: TRBJ2-7; DNA: TGCAGTGCTAGATTGAGGTACGAGCAGTACTTC; CDR3: CSARLRYEQYF
size: .; D: .; V: TRBV3-1/TRBV3-2; J: TRBJ2-1; DNA: TGTGCCAGCAGCCAAGTTCTTAGTTGGACAGTGTACAATGAGCAGTTCTTC; CDR3: CASSQVLSWTVYNEQFF
size: .; D: .; V: TRBV29-1; J: TRBJ1-1; DNA: TGCAGCGTTGTCCCGGACTTGAACACTGAAGCTTTCTTT; CDR3: CSVVPDLNTEAFF
size: .; D: .; V: TRBV28; J: TRBJ2-5; DNA: TGTGCCAGCAGTTTACAGGCAGGCCAAGAGACCCAGTACTTC; CDR3: CASSLQAGQETQYF
size: .; D: .; V: TRBV27; J: TRBJ2-7; DNA: TGTGCCAGCAGTTTAAAGGCAGGGATTTACGAGCAGTACTTC; CDR3: CASSLKAGIYEQYF
size: once; D: TRBD1; V: TRBV7-6; J: TRBJ1-4; DNA: TGTGCCAGCAGCTTAGCTGCTGGACAGGGTTTTGAAAAACTGTTTTTT; CDR3: CASSLAAGQGFEKLFF
size: medium-sized; D: .; V: TRBV7-6; J: TRBJ2-2; DNA: TGTGCCAGCAGCTCCGCCGAGGGTACGAACACCGGGGAGCTGTTTTTT; CDR3: CASSSAEGTNTGELFF
size: .; D: TRBD1; V: TRBV11-2; J: TRBJ2-1; DNA: TGTGCCAGCAGCTTAGGGACAGGGGCATGGGAGCAGTTCTTC; CDR3: CASSLGTGAWEQFF
size: .; D: .; V: TRBV30; J: TRBJ2-7; DNA: TGTGCCTGGACCGGCGTTCAGGGATACTACGAGCAGTACTTC; CDR3: CAWTGVQGYYEQYF
size: few; D: .; V: TRBV7-9; J: TRBJ1-1; DNA: TGTGCCAGCGCGTCCTTCTGGGGAGTTTGGACTGAAGCTTTCTTT; CDR3: CASASFWGVWTEAFF
size: .; D: .; V: TRBV27; J: TRBJ1-5; DNA: TGTGCCAGCAGTCCATCACAGGGAGAACCGTATAGCAATCAGCCCCAGCATTTT; CDR3: CASSPSQGEPYSNQPQHF
size: .; D: .; V: TRBV5-1; J: TRBJ2-7; DNA: TGCGCCAGCAGCTTGGAAGGTTCAGGATTTTCCTACGAGCAGTACTTC; CDR3: CASSLEGSGFSYEQYF
size: .; D: .; V: TRBV10-1; J: TRBJ2-7; DNA: TGCGCCAGCAGTGAAACCCGGGACTGGGACGGGCAGTACTTC; CDR3: CASSETRDWDGQYF
size: .; D: .; V: TRBV29-1; J: TRBJ2-7; DNA: TGCAGCGTCCAGTCTGGAGGGGACGAGCAGTACTTC; CDR3: CSVQSGGDEQYF
size: once; D: TRBD1; V: TRBV7-3; J: TRBJ2-1; DNA: TGTGCCAGCAGCCCAGGGGGAGTCCCTGTTTACAATGAGCAGTTCTTC; CDR3: CASSPGGVPVYNEQFF
size: .; D: TRBD1; V: TRBV27; J: TRBJ2-7; DNA: TGTGCCAGCAGTTCAACGGGACAGGGGTTTGTCGAGCAGTACTTC; CDR3: CASSSTGQGFVEQYF
size: medium-sized; D: .; V: TRBV13; J: TRBJ2-2; DNA: TGTGCCAGCAGCTTAACGGGGTTTCGGACCGGGGAGCTGTTTTTT; CDR3: CASSLTGFRTGELFF
size: .; D: .; V: TRBV12-3/TRBV12-4; J: TRBJ2-7; DNA: TGTGCCAGCAGTCGGGACAATTACGAGCAGTACTTC; CDR3: CASSRDNYEQYF
size: .; D: .; V: TRBV7-9; J: TRBJ2-5; DNA: TGTGCCACTAGACAGGCCGCGGAGACCCAGTACTTC; CDR3: CATRQAAETQYF
size: .; D: .; V: TRBV7-9; J: TRBJ2-2; DNA: TGTGCCAGCAGCCCCACTGGGGGGGGCGGCGGGGAGCTGTTTTTT; CDR3: CASSPTGGGGGELFF